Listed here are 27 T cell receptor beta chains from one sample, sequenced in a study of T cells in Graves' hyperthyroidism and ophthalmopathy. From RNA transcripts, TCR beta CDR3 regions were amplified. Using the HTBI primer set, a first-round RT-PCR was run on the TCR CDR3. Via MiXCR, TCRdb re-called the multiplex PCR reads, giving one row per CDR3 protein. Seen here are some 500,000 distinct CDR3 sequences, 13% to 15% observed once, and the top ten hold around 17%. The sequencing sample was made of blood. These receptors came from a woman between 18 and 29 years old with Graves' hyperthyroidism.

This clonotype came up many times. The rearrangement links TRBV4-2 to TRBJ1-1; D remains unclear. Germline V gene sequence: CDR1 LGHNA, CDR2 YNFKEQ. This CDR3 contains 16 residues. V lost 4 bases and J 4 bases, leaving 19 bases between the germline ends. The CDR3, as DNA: TGTGCCAGCAGCCTCCCCCCTTGGGCAGGCCCCACTGAAGCTTTCTTT. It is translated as CASSLPPWAGPTEAFF.

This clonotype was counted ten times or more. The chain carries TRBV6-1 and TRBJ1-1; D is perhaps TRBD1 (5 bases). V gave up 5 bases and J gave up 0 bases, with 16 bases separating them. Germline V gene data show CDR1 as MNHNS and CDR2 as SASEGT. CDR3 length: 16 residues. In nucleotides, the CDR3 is TGTGCCAGCAGTAAACGGGGCTCACCAATGAACACTGAAGCTTTCTTT. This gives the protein CASSKRGSPMNTEAFF.

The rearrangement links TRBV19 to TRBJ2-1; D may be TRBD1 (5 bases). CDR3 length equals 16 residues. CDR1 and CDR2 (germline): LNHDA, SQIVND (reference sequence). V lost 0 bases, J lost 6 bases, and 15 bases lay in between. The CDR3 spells CASSIDHRGRINEQFF. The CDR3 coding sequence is TGTGCCAGTAGTATAGATCATAGGGGAAGGATCAATGAGCAGTTCTTC.

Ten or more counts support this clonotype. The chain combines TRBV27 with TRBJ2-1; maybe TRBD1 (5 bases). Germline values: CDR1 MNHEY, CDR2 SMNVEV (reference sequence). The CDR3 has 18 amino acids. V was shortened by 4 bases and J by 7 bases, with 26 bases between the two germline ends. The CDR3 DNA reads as TGTGCCAGCAGTTCTTCACTGGGTAGGGCCCGTCAGGGTAATGAGCAGTTCTTC. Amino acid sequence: CASSSSLGRARQGNEQFF.

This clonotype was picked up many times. The CDR3 sequence: CSASTSGDSYNEQFF. In DNA form, the CDR3 reads TGCAGTGCTAGCACTAGCGGGGACTCCTACAATGAGCAGTTCTTC. This chain links TRBV20-1 with TRBJ2-1; 10 bases map to TRBD2. Per germline, CDR1 DFQATT and CDR2 SNEGSKA (reference sequence). The CDR3 length is 15 residues. V shed 3 bases and J 0 bases; nucleotides not matched to a gene: 2.

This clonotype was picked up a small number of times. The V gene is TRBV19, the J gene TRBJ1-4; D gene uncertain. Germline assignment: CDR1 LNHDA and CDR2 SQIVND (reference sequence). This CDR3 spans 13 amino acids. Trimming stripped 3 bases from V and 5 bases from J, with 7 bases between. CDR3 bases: TGTGCCAGTAGTATGTCCAGGAATGAAAAACTGTTTTTT. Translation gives CASSMSRNEKLFF.

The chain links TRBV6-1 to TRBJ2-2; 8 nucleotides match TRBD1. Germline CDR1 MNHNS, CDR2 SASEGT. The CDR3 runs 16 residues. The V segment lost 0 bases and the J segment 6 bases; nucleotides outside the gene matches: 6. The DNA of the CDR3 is TGTGCCAGCAGTGAAGCTGACAGGGGAATCGCCGGGGAGCTGTTTTTT. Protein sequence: CASSEADRGIAGELFF.

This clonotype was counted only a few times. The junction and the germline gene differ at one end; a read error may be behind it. The CDR3 bases are TGTGCCAGCAGTTTCTCCGGGGCCTTATATAATCCACCCCTCCACTTT. Protein sequence: CASSFSGALYNPPLHF. This chain links TRBV12-3 or TRBV12-4 with TRBJ1-6; tentative D call: TRBD1 (5 bases). CDR3 length: 16 residues.

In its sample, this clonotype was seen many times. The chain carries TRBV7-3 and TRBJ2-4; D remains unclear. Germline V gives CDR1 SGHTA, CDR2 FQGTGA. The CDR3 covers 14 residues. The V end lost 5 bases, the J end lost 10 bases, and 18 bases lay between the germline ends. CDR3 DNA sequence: TGTGCCAGCAGCCCGCCCAGTGGAGCTCGAATTCAGTACTTC. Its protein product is CASSPPSGARIQYF.

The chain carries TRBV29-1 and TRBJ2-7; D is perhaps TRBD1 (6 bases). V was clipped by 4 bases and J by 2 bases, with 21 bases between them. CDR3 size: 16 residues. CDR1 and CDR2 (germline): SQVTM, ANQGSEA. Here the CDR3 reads CSVVIGGGQGAYEQYF. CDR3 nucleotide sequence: TGCAGCGTTGTAATAGGGGGTGGACAAGGGGCCTACGAGCAGTACTTC.

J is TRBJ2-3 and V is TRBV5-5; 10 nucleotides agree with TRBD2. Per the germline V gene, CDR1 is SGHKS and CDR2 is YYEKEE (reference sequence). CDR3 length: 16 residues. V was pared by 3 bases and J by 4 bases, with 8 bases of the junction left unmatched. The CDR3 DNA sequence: TGTGCCAGCAGCTCCACACTAGCGGGGTGGGCAGATACGCAGTATTTT. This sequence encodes CASSSTLAGWADTQYF.

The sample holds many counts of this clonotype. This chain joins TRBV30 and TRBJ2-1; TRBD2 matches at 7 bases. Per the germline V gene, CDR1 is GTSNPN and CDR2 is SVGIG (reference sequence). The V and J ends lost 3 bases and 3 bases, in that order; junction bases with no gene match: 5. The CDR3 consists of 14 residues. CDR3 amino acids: CAWRGGGSYNEQFF. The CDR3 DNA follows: TGTGCCTGGAGAGGTGGCGGGAGCTACAATGAGCAGTTCTTC.

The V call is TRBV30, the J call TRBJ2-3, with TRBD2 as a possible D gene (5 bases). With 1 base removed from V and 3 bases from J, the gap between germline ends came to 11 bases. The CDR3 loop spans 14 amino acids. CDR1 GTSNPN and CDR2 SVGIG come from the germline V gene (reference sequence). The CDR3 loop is CAWSASSATDTQYF. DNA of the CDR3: TGTGCCTGGAGTGCTAGCAGCGCTACAGATACGCAGTATTTT.

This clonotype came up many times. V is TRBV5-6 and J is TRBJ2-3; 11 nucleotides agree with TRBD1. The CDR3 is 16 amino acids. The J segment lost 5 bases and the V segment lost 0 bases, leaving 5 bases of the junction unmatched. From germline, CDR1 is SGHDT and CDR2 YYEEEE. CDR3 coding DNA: TGTGCCAGCAGCTTGGGGTGGACAGGGGGCAAAGATACGCAGTATTTT. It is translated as CASSLGWTGGKDTQYF.

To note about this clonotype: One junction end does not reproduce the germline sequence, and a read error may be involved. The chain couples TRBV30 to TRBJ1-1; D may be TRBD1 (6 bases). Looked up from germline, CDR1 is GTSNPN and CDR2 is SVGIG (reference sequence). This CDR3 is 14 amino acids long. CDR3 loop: CAWRMGHKNAEAFF. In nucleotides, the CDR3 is TGTGCCTGGCGGATGGGACACAAGAACGCTGAAGCTTTCTTT. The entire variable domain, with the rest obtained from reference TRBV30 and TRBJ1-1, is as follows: SQTIHQWPATLVQPVGSPLSLECTVEGTSNPNLYWYRQAAGRGLQLLFYSVGIGQISSEVPQNLSASRPQDRQFILSSKKLLLSDSGFYLCAWRMGHKNAEAFFGQGTRLTVV.

The CDR3 is CASRRTGEGSYNEQFF. The CDR3 DNA sequence: TGTGCCAGCAGGAGAACAGGGGAGGGGTCCTACAATGAGCAGTTCTTC. This chain uses TRBV6-1 with TRBJ2-1; D is tentatively TRBD1 or TRBD2 (7 bases each). CDR1 and CDR2 (germline): MNHNS, SASEGT. The CDR3 covers 16 residues. V was cut by 6 bases and J by 1 base, with 16 bases left in between.

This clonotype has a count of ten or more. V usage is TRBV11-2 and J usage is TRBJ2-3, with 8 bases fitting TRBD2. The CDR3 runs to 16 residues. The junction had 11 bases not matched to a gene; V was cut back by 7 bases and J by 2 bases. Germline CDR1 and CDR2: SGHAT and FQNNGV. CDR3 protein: CASTRRGTRSTDTQYF. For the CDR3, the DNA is TGTGCCAGCACCAGAAGAGGGACTAGATCCACAGATACGCAGTATTTT. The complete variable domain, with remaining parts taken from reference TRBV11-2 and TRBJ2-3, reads EAGVAQSPRYKIIEKRQSVAFWCNPISGHATLYWYQQILGQGPKLLIQFQNNGVVDDSQLPKDRFSAERLKGVDSTLKIQPAKLEDSAVYLCASTRRGTRSTDTQYFGPGTRLTVL.

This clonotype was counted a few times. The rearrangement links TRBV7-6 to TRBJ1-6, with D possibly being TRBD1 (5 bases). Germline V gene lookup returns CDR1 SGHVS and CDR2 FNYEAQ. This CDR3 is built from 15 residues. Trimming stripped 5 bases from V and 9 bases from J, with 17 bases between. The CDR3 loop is CASSLGRAQGSPLHF. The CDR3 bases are TGTGCCAGCAGCCTAGGCAGGGCACAAGGTTCACCCCTCCACTTT. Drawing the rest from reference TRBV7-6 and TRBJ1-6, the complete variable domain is GAGVSQSPRYKVTKRGQDVALRCDPISGHVSLYWYRQALGQGPEFLTYFNYEAQQDKSGLPNDRFSAERPEGSISTLTIQRTEQRDSAMYRCASSLGRAQGSPLHFGNGTRLTVT.

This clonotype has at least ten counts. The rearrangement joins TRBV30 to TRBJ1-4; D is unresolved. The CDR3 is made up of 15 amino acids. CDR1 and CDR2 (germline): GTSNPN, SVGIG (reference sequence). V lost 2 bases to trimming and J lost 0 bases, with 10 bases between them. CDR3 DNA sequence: TGTGCCTGGAGTACCCTACCTGCAACTAATGAAAAACTGTTTTTT. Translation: CAWSTLPATNEKLFF. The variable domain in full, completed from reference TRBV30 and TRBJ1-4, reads SQTIHQWPATLVQPVGSPLSLECTVEGTSNPNLYWYRQAAGRGLQLLFYSVGIGQISSEVPQNLSASRPQDRQFILSSKKLLLSDSGFYLCAWSTLPATNEKLFFGSGTQLSVL.

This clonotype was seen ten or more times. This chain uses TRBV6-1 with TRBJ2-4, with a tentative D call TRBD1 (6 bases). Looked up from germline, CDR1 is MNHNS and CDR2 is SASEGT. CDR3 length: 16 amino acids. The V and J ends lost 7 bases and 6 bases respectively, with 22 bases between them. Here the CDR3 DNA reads TGTGCCAGCAATACACCCCAAATATTACAGGGAAACATTCAGTACTTC. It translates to CASNTPQILQGNIQYF.

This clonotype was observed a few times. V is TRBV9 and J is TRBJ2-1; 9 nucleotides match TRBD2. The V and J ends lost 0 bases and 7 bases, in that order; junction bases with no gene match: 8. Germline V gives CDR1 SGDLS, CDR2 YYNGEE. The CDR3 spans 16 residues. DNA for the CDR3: TGTGCCAGCAGCGTAGTGCATAGCGGGGGCTCTAATGAGCAGTTCTTC. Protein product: CASSVVHSGGSNEQFF.

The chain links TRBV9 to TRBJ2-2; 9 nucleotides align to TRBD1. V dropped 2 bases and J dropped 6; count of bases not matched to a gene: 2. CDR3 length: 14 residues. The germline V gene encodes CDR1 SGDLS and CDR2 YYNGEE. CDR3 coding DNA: TGTGCCAGCAGCGTGGACAGGGGTTCCGGGGAGCTGTTTTTT. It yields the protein CASSVDRGSGELFF.

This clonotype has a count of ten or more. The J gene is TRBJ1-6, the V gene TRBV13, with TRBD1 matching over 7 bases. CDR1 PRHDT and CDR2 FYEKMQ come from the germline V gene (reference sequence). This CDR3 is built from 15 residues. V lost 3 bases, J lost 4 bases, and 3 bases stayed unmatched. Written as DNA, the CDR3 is TGTGCCAGCAGCTTCAAGGGACAGTATAATTCACCCCTCCACTTT. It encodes CASSFKGQYNSPLHF.

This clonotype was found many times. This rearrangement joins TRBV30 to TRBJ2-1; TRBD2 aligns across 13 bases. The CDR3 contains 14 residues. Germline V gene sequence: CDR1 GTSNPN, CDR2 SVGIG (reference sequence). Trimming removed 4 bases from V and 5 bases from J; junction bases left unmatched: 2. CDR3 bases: TGTGCCTGGACCGGGACTAGCGGGAACAATGAGCAGTTCTTC. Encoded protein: CAWTGTSGNNEQFF.

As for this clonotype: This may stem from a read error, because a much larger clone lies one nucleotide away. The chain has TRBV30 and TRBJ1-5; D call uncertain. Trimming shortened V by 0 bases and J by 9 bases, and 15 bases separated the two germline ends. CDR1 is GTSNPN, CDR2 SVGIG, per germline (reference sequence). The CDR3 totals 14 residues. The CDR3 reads CAWSVKRRDSPQHF. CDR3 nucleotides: TGTGCCTGGAGTGTAAAACGGCGAGATTCGCCCCAGCATTTT.

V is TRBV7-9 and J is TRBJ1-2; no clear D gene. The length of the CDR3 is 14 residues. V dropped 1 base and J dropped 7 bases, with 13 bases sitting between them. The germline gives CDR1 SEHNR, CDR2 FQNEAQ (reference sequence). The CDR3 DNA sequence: TGTGCCAGCAGCTTAGAGGGCAGGCACGGTGGCTACACCTTC. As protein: CASSLEGRHGGYTF.

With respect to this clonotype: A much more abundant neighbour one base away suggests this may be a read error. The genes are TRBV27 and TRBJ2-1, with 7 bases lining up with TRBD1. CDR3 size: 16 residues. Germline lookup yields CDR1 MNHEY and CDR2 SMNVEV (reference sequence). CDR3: CATSDRTEGARNEQFF. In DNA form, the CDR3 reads TGTGCCACCAGTGATCGGACAGAGGGGGCTAGGAATGAGCAGTTCTTC.